This T cell receptor beta chain derives from a study of pediatric ulcerative colitis. Study conclusions and caveats: In rectum, acute severe colitis had expanded clones and less diversity. Blood-derived T cells may be present in rectal pinch biopsies.

Points on this clone: Its antigen is not known.

Sequencing was at survey level. The table came from immunoSEQ multiplex PCR; TCRdb's copy has only in-frame clones and leaves some out. The sample lists roughly 49,000 clones, 78% seen once, with over 3% in the top ten. During colonoscopy, one to two rectal pinch biopsies were collected. CDR3 size: 12 residues. The germline gives CDR1 MDHEN, CDR2 SYDVKM. Trimming cost V 2 bases and J 6 bases, with 5 bases left between them. The J gene is TRBJ1-5, the V gene TRBV28; D gene uncertain. The receptor was isolated from a girl aged 5-17 years with moderate ulcerative colitis. The specimen was gut tissue. The CDR3 DNA sequence: TGTGCCAGCAGTTTAAGTTTTCAGCCCCAGCATTTT. Its translation: CASSLSFQPQHF.